By sample share, the clone carrying this TCR gamma chain is large. What it binds is not known. Other DNA sequences within the sample encode an identical CDR3. The entry originates in a study of γδ T cells in repeated Plasmodium falciparum infection. Study information: Four controlled malaria infections with P. falciparum NF54 spanned roughly 640 days. Study-wide results and limits: Waves of new clonotype selection appeared after repeated controlled infections in Vdelta2-negative, largely Vdelta1+, gammadelta T cells.

The CDR3 totals 14 residues. The germline V gene has CDR1 GITISATS and CDR2 ISYDGTV (reference sequence). After removal of 4 bases from V and 6 bases from J, the junction contained 0 bases not matched to a gene. TCRdb re-called the multiplex PCR reads with CATT. The repertoire holds 25,000 to 35,000 gamma-chain clones, with 1.4% as singletons. Flow sorting of PBMC yielded separate Vgamma9/Vdelta2+ and Vdelta2-negative gammadelta T cell populations for bulk repertoire analysis. Sequenced material: gamma-delta T cells from blood. This receptor was identified in a pool of human donors (malaria-infected and uninfected, not separated). The rearrangement uses TRGV9 and TRGJP. The CDR3 here is CALWEELGKKIKVF. The CDR3 region has the DNA TGTGCCTTGTGGGAAGAGTTGGGCAAAAAAATCAAGGTATTT.